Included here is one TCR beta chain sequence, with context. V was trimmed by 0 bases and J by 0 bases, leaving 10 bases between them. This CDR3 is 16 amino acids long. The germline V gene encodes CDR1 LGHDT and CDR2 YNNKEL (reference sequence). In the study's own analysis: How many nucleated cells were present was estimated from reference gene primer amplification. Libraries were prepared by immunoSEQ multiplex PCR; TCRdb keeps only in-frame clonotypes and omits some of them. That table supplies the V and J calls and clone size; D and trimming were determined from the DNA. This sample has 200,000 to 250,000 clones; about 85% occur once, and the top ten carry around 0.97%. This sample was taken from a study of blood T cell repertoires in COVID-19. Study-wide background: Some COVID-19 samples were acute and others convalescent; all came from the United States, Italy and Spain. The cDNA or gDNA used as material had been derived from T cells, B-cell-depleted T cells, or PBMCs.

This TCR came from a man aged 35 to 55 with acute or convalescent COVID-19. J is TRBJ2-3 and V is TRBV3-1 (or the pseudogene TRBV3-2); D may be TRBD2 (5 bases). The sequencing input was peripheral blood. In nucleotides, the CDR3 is TGTGCCAGCAGCCAAGATGAGGGTGGGAGCACAGATACGCAGTATTTT. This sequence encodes CASSQDEGGSTDTQYF.